These 21 T cell receptor beta chains were all obtained from the same sample, sequenced in a study of identical twins. One entry per CDR3 protein results from TCRdb running MiXCR on the 5' RACE reads. The sample contains roughly 700,000 distinct CDR3 sequences, over 8.5% of which appear only once. These data were also filed under a second study, of yellow fever vaccine responses in identical twins.

Specimen: PBMCs. These receptors were collected from a woman between 18 and 30 years old in good health.

The rearrangement joins TRBV29-1 to TRBJ1-2; D not certain. Germline-derived CDR1 and CDR2 are SQVTM and ANQGSEA. Trimming took off 7 bases at V and 4 bases at J, with 10 bases between the two ends. This CDR3 is built from 11 residues. The CDR3 sequence: CSGSDSYGYTF. The CDR3 DNA reads as TGCAGCGGTTCTGATAGCTATGGCTACACCTTC.

This clonotype has a count of ten or more. The V and J genes are TRBV20-1 and TRBJ2-1; a possible D gene is TRBD2 (6 bases). V was trimmed by 3 bases and J by 7 bases, leaving 13 bases between them. The CDR3 has 13 residues. The germline V gene encodes CDR1 DFQATT and CDR2 SNEGSKA (reference sequence). The CDR3 loop is CSASFGSANEQFF. Written as DNA, the CDR3 is TGCAGTGCTAGCTTCGGGAGTGCTAATGAGCAGTTCTTC.

V is TRBV12-3 or TRBV12-4 and J is TRBJ2-1; 10 bases line up with TRBD2. The V gene end was trimmed by 2 bases and the J gene end by 6 bases; junction bases not matched to a gene: 4. This CDR3 has 15 amino acids. The CDR3 DNA reads TGTGCCAGCAGTTTAAGCGGGAGGGCCTCCAATGAGCAGTTCTTC. This gives the protein CASSLSGRASNEQFF.

At least ten counts were recorded for this clonotype. CDR3 amino acids: CASSPPTGSNSPLHF. CDR3 bases: TGTGCCAGCAGCCCCCCGACAGGGTCCAATTCACCCCTCCACTTT. The chain carries TRBV2 and TRBJ1-6; 7 nucleotides align to TRBD1. The germline gives CDR1 SNHLY, CDR2 FYNNEI. CDR3 length equals 15 residues. After removal of 6 bases from V and 7 bases from J, the junction contained 9 bases not matched to a gene.

This clonotype was seen only a few times. The V call is TRBV15, the J call TRBJ2-5; D uncertain. Germline CDR1 and CDR2: LNHNV and YYDKDF (reference sequence). Trimming took 6 bases from V and 2 from J, leaving 22 bases between them. The CDR3 is 17 amino acids. This CDR3 reads CATRLNLEAKHQETQYF. The CDR3 region has the DNA TGTGCCACCAGATTAAACCTAGAGGCGAAGCATCAAGAGACCCAGTACTTC.

This clonotype was found a few times. The genes are TRBV12-5 and TRBJ2-4, with D perhaps matching TRBD1 (5 bases). V gave up 7 bases and J gave up 6 bases, with 25 bases separating them. CDR3 length equals 17 residues. Germline CDR1 reads LGHNT; CDR2 reads FRNRAP. The CDR3 DNA follows: TGTGCTAGTGCCCCCCGCAGTGTCCCAGGGTCGGGAAACATTCAGTACTTC. It codes for CASAPRSVPGSGNIQYF.

This clonotype was seen only a few times. The chain couples TRBV9 to TRBJ1-2; possibly TRBD1 for D (5 bases). Germline CDR1 is SGDLS and CDR2 is YYNGEE. CDR3 length: 14 residues. V was shortened by 0 bases and J by 2 bases, with 8 bases between the two germline ends. Written as DNA, the CDR3 is TGTGCCAGCAGCGTAGACCCAGGGAACTATGGCTACACCTTC. This gives the protein CASSVDPGNYGYTF.

This clonotype was counted ten times or more. The CDR3 reads CASSFGDGGNQPQHF. The CDR3 bases are TGTGCCAGCAGTTTCGGGGATGGAGGCAATCAGCCCCAGCATTTT. The genes are TRBV12-3 or TRBV12-4 and TRBJ1-5; D is uncertain. Trimming removed 3 bases from V and 2 bases from J, with 11 bases in between. The CDR3 is 15 residues long.

The chain couples TRBV20-1 to TRBJ2-2; tentatively, D is TRBD2 (7 bases). V was clipped by 6 bases and J by 6 bases, with 17 bases between them. The CDR3 runs to 14 residues. CDR1 is DFQATT, CDR2 SNEGSKA, per germline (reference sequence). The CDR3 region has the DNA TGCAGTGCCCTAAGGGGGGGGGCGTCCGGGGAGCTGTTTTTT. Translating gives CSALRGGASGELFF.

To note about this clonotype: At one end, the junction sequence differs from germline, possibly due to a read error. The rearrangement links TRBV3-1 to TRBJ2-2; perhaps TRBD1 as D (6 bases). The CDR3 runs to 14 residues. Germline assignment: CDR1 LGHDT and CDR2 YNNKEL (reference sequence). CDR3 in amino acids: CASSSGAKTGELFF. The CDR3 DNA follows: TGTGCCAGCAGTTCAGGGGCGAAAACCGGGGAGCTGTTTTTT.

The V gene is TRBV29-1, the J gene TRBJ1-2; 10 nucleotides match TRBD1. This CDR3 has 12 amino acids. The V segment lost 6 bases and the J segment 12 bases; nucleotides outside the gene matches: 10. Germline V gene sequence: CDR1 SQVTM, CDR2 ANQGSEA. The CDR3 spells CSVRTGGIWNTF. The CDR3 bases are TGCAGCGTAAGGACAGGGGGGATTTGGAACACCTTC.

The chain carries TRBV25-1 and TRBJ1-1, with D maybe TRBD1 (5 bases). The V and J ends lost 1 base and 6 bases respectively, with 12 bases between them. CDR1 and CDR2 (germline): MGHDK, SYGVNS. This CDR3 has 14 amino acids. The CDR3 protein is CASSESRVWAEAFF. CDR3 nucleotides: TGTGCCAGCAGTGAATCCAGGGTTTGGGCTGAAGCTTTCTTT.

With respect to this clonotype: This clone may be a read error of a much larger clone one base away. The rearrangement links TRBV28 to TRBJ2-5, with D perhaps matching TRBD1 (6 bases). CDR3 length equals 15 residues. Looked up from germline, CDR1 is MDHEN and CDR2 is SYDVKM. CDR3 protein: CTSSTLEQGQETQYF. DNA for the CDR3: TGTACCAGCAGCACATTAGAACAGGGCCAAGAGACCCAGTACTTC.

This clonotype was seen more than once but under ten times. This chain uses TRBV2 with TRBJ1-4, with no clear D. The length of the CDR3 is 14 residues. Germline assignment: CDR1 SNHLY and CDR2 FYNNEI. With 8 bases removed from V and 0 bases from J, the gap between germline ends came to 10 bases. CDR3 nucleotides: TGTGCCAGCCGATTTCAGACAACTAATGAAAAACTGTTTTTT. Translating it yields CASRFQTTNEKLFF.

The chain couples TRBV7-9 to TRBJ2-5, with D possibly matching TRBD2 (6 bases). This CDR3 comprises 14 residues. Germline CDR1 is SEHNR and CDR2 is FQNEAQ (reference sequence). Trimming shortened V by 10 bases and J by 4 bases, and 19 bases separated the two germline ends. In DNA, the CDR3 is TGTGCCATCGAGGGACTGGCGGTAGCAGAGACCCAGTACTTC. It codes for CAIEGLAVAETQYF.

The chain combines TRBV25-1 with TRBJ2-7; 8 bases are a match to TRBD1. There are 13 residues in the CDR3. V dropped 10 bases and J dropped 5; count of bases not matched to a gene: 10. Per the germline V gene, CDR1 is MGHDK and CDR2 is SYGVNS. The CDR3 reads CAISRQGTHEQYF. The DNA of the CDR3 is TGTGCCATTTCACGACAGGGGACGCACGAGCAGTACTTC.

Only a few counts were recorded for this clonotype. The V and J genes are TRBV29-1 and TRBJ2-2; D is ambiguous. Trimming left V 7 bases short and J 3 bases short, with 6 bases between. CDR1 and CDR2 from the germline V gene are SQVTM and ANQGSEA. CDR3 size: 11 residues. For the CDR3, the DNA is TGCAGCGGGACGTACACCGGGGAGCTGTTTTTT. Residues: CSGTYTGELFF.

This clonotype was counted between two and nine times. V and J are TRBV12-3 or TRBV12-4 and TRBJ2-3; TRBD2 matches at 11 bases. This CDR3 is 15 amino acids long. V dropped 5 bases and J dropped 2; count of bases not matched to a gene: 3. Here the CDR3 DNA reads TGTGCCAGCAGTGGGACTAGCGGATACACAGATACGCAGTATTTT. Protein product: CASSGTSGYTDTQYF.

This clonotype has only a few counts. The J gene is TRBJ2-3, the V gene TRBV2; 12 bases fit TRBD2. Trimming removed 8 bases from V and 1 base from J; junction bases left unmatched: 13. The CDR3 has 18 amino acids. The germline gives CDR1 SNHLY, CDR2 FYNNEI. The CDR3 loop reads CASPGGLAGGPGTDTQYF. DNA of the CDR3: TGTGCCAGCCCTGGAGGGCTAGCGGGAGGGCCTGGCACAGATACGCAGTATTTT.

This clonotype has at least ten counts. This rearrangement joins TRBV15 to TRBJ1-5, with D possibly being TRBD1 (5 bases). The CDR3 length is 13 residues. CDR1 and CDR2 (germline): LNHNV, YYDKDF (reference sequence). Trimming removed 7 bases at V and 4 bases at J, with 11 bases between. The CDR3 DNA reads TGTGCCACCAACGGGGGAACAAATCAGCCCCAGCATTTT. Its translation is CATNGGTNQPQHF. The full variable domain, in which reference TRBV15 and TRBJ1-5 provide the parts outside the CDR3, is DAMVIQNPRYQVTQFGKPVTLSCSQTLNHNVMYWYQQKSSQAPKLLFHYYDKDFNNEADTPDNFQSRRPNTSFCFLDIRSPGLGDTAMYLCATNGGTNQPQHFGDGTRLSIL.

CDR3 region: CASSPWGVGNTEAFF. Written as DNA, the CDR3 is TGTGCCAGCAGCCCCTGGGGGGTGGGAAATACTGAAGCTTTCTTT. The J gene is TRBJ1-1, the V gene TRBV5-6; the D gene is possibly TRBD1 (5 bases). CDR3 size: 15 residues. V was cut by 4 bases and J by 5 bases, with 18 bases left in between. The V gene's germline CDR1 is SGHDT and CDR2 YYEEEE.